The 30 T cell receptor beta chains reported below all come from one sample, sequenced in a study of blood T cell repertoires in COVID-19. The assay was immunoSEQ multiplex PCR, and TCRdb's table has in-frame clones only and misses some. The table has roughly 57,000 clones, about 87% seen once. Specimen: peripheral blood. Receptor source: a man aged 55 to 70 with active or convalescent COVID-19.

V gene TRBV11-2 combines with J gene TRBJ2-5, with TRBD2 matching over 8 bases. The CDR3 loop spans 13 amino acids. Per the germline V gene, CDR1 is SGHAT and CDR2 is FQNNGV. Trimming cost V 5 bases and J 4 bases; bases outside gene matches: 3. The CDR3 loop is CASSKRGIETQYF. The CDR3 DNA is TGTGCCAGCAGCAAGCGGGGGATAGAGACCCAGTACTTC.

This sequence joins TRBV7-8 and TRBJ2-7, with 7 bases matching TRBD1. Per germline, CDR1 SGHVS and CDR2 FQNEAQ. This CDR3 has 14 amino acids. The junction had 1 base not matched to a gene; V was cut back by 0 bases and J by 2 bases. The CDR3 spells CASSLAQGPYEQYF. CDR3 bases: TGTGCCAGCAGCTTAGCACAGGGGCCCTACGAGCAGTACTTC.

V is TRBV6-1 and J is TRBJ2-1; D not certain. The CDR3 consists of 11 residues. CDR1 is MNHNS and CDR2 is SASEGT in the germline V gene. Deletions cut 10 bases from V and 8 bases from J, with 12 bases between. CDR3: CAIGARHEQFF. DNA of the CDR3: TGTGCCATCGGAGCGCGGCATGAGCAGTTCTTC.

V is TRBV6-5 and J is TRBJ1-4; D is unclear. The germline V gene has CDR1 MNHEY and CDR2 SVGAGI. CDR3 length equals 16 residues. V was clipped by 2 bases and J by 4 bases, with 14 bases between them. The CDR3 is CASSYVRGELNEKLFF. As DNA, the CDR3 is TGTGCCAGCAGTTACGTACGGGGAGAACTTAATGAAAAACTGTTTTTT.

This chain's CDR3 is CASSFGQGALSEKLFF. In DNA form, the CDR3 reads TGTGCCAGCAGTTTCGGACAGGGGGCATTAAGTGAAAAACTGTTTTTT. J is TRBJ1-4 and V is TRBV5-4, with TRBD1 identical over 11 bases. Germline CDR1 SGHNT, CDR2 YYREEE (reference sequence). With 5 bases clipped from V and 7 bases from J, the junction kept 10 bases outside the gene matches. The CDR3 has 16 amino acids. The full variable domain, in which reference TRBV5-4 and TRBJ1-4 provide the parts outside the CDR3, is ETGVTQSPTHLIKTRGQQVTLRCSSQSGHNTVSWYQQALGQGPQFIFQYYREEENGRGNFPPRFSGLQFPNYSSELNVNALELDDSALYLCASSFGQGALSEKLFFGSGTQLSVL.

The chain employs TRBV12-3 or TRBV12-4 and TRBJ1-1, with unresolved D. V was shortened by 3 bases and J by 11 bases, with 10 bases between the two germline ends. CDR3 length: 11 residues. The CDR3 nucleotides read TGTGCCAGCAGTTTGAGGGAAGGCGCTTTCTTT. Its translation is CASSLREGAFF.

This clone was observed once. The chain carries TRBV6-5 and TRBJ1-4; D unclear. Trimming cost V 6 bases and J 4 bases, with 12 bases left between them. Germline V gives CDR1 MNHEY, CDR2 SVGAGI. CDR3 length: 14 amino acids. The CDR3 sequence is CASSPPANNEKLFF. The CDR3 DNA reads as TGTGCCAGCAGCCCACCCGCGAATAATGAAAAACTGTTTTTT.

This sequence joins TRBV3-1 (or the pseudogene TRBV3-2) and TRBJ1-6, with 8 nucleotides matching TRBD1. V was pared by 0 bases and J by 6 bases, with 7 bases of the junction left unmatched. Germline CDR1 LGHDT, CDR2 YNNKEL (reference sequence). The CDR3 loop spans 17 amino acids. CDR3 nucleotides: TGTGCCAGCAGCCAAGATCGGACAGGGTGGAGTAATTCACCCCTCCACTTT. Its protein product is CASSQDRTGWSNSPLHF.

This clone has only a few counts. V is TRBV19 and J is TRBJ1-1; D is perhaps TRBD1 (5 bases). V lost 3 bases and J 8 bases, leaving 19 bases between the germline ends. The germline V gene encodes CDR1 LNHDA and CDR2 SQIVND (reference sequence). The CDR3 loop spans 15 amino acids. CDR3 in amino acids: CASSIGGSVEKEAFF. DNA for the CDR3: TGTGCCAGTAGTATTGGGGGGAGTGTGGAAAAGGAAGCTTTCTTT. Looking up the rest from reference TRBV19 and TRBJ1-1 gives the full variable domain: DGGITQSPKYLFRKEGQNVTLSCEQNLNHDAMYWYRQDPGQGLRLIYYSQIVNDFQKGDIAEGYSVSREKKESFPLTVTSAQKNPTAFYLCASSIGGSVEKEAFFGQGTRLTVV.

The chain has TRBV4-2 and TRBJ2-1, with 10 bases identical to TRBD2. The germline V gene encodes CDR1 LGHNA and CDR2 YNFKEQ. V was pared by 2 bases and J by 5 bases, with 6 bases of the junction left unmatched. There are 16 residues in the CDR3. The CDR3 is CASSQSQRGGHNEQFF. DNA for the CDR3: TGTGCCAGCAGCCAATCCCAGCGGGGGGGCCACAATGAGCAGTTCTTC.

The rearrangement joins TRBV6-4 to TRBJ2-1; 7 positions agree with TRBD2. V shed 4 bases, J shed 5 bases, and the junction held 5 bases outside the gene matches. CDR1 MRHNA and CDR2 SNTAGT come from the germline V gene. The CDR3 is 14 residues long. As DNA, the CDR3 is TGTGCCAGCAGTGGGGAGGGCCCCGACAATGAGCAGTTCTTC. The encoded protein is CASSGEGPDNEQFF.

The V gene is TRBV5-1, the J gene TRBJ2-3; 8 bases match TRBD2. The trim removed 5 bases at V and 2 bases at J, leaving 10 bases unmatched. Looked up from germline, CDR1 is SGHRS and CDR2 is YFSETQ. The CDR3 is 16 amino acids. In DNA form, the CDR3 reads TGCGCCAGCAGTCCGGGTAGCGGGACTTTCACAGATACGCAGTATTTT. Its protein is CASSPGSGTFTDTQYF.

This clone was seen just once. The J gene is TRBJ1-5, the V gene TRBV6-2 or TRBV6-3; the match to TRBD1 covers 8 bases. The germline V gene has CDR1 MNHEY and CDR2 SVGEGT. The length of the CDR3 is 16 residues. The junction had 7 bases not matched to a gene; V was cut back by 2 bases and J by 4 bases. In nucleotides, the CDR3 is TGTGCCAGCAGTTACGGTAGCAGGGGGCGAAATCAGCCCCAGCATTTT. Translated, it gives CASSYGSRGRNQPQHF.

The V and J genes are TRBV27 and TRBJ2-1; 11 bases are a match to TRBD2. CDR3 size: 16 residues. V lost 1 base to trimming and J lost 6 bases; unmatched junction nucleotides: 5. In germline, CDR1 is MNHEY, CDR2 SMNVEV (reference sequence). CDR3 DNA: TGTGCCAGCAGTTTATACACAGGGACTAGCGGCAATGAGCAGTTCTTC. Residues: CASSLYTGTSGNEQFF.

V usage is TRBV6-5 and J usage is TRBJ2-1, with D unresolved. Trimming removed 0 bases from V and 0 bases from J, with 6 bases in between. The CDR3 runs 15 residues. The germline V gene has CDR1 MNHEY and CDR2 SVGAGI. This chain's CDR3 is CASSYSPSSYNEQFF. For the CDR3, the DNA is TGTGCCAGCAGTTACTCGCCGAGCTCCTACAATGAGCAGTTCTTC.

V gene TRBV10-1 combines with J gene TRBJ2-1, with TRBD2 matching over 8 bases. There are 14 residues in the CDR3. The germline V gene has CDR1 WNHNN and CDR2 SYGVQD (reference sequence). Trimming took 0 bases from V and 9 from J; bases not matched to a gene: 4. The CDR3 coding sequence is TGCGCCAGCAGTGAGTCGACGGGGGGGGCTGAGCAGTTCTTC. Encoded protein: CASSESTGGAEQFF.

The gene calls are TRBV7-2 and TRBJ1-2, with a possible D match to TRBD1 (5 bases). V was trimmed by 0 bases and J by 4 bases, leaving 9 bases between them. Germline V gene data show CDR1 as SGHTA and CDR2 as FQGNSA. CDR3 length: 14 residues. CDR3 protein: CASSLARQGYGYTF. DNA of the CDR3: TGTGCCAGCAGCTTAGCGCGGCAGGGCTATGGCTACACCTTC.

The chain couples TRBV21-1 to TRBJ1-5; the table's TRBD1 call for D was not verified on the DNA. TRBV21-1 is reported as a pseudogene. This CDR3 contains 16 residues. CDR3 nucleotides: TGTGCCAGCAGCAGACGGGCGGACAGGGCGATCCAGCCCCAGCATTTT. It specifies CASSRRADRAIQPQHF.

The CDR3 coding sequence is TGTGCCAGCTCACCGGCGTCCCGGGGGGGCAATCAGCCCCAGCATTTT. Its translation is CASSPASRGGNQPQHF. This chain joins TRBV18 and TRBJ1-5; tentatively, D is TRBD1 (5 bases). The V and J ends lost 3 bases and 2 bases respectively, with 14 bases between them. The CDR3 length is 16 residues. The V gene's germline CDR1 is KGHSH and CDR2 LQKENI.

The gene calls are TRBV4-2 and TRBJ1-1, with a weak D call TRBD1 (6 bases). The CDR3 runs 13 residues. Trimming shortened V by 0 bases and J by 7 bases, and 9 bases separated the two germline ends. Germline CDR1 reads LGHNA; CDR2 reads YNFKEQ. CDR3 protein: CASSQEGTNEAFF. CDR3 sequence (DNA): TGTGCCAGCAGCCAAGAGGGGACAAATGAAGCTTTCTTT.

The table lists this clone with a few counts. V usage is TRBV10-3 and J usage is TRBJ2-7; 9 nucleotides agree with TRBD1. The CDR3 is 15 residues long. J gave up 4 bases and V 7 bases, and 11 bases lay outside the gene matches. In germline, CDR1 is ENHRY, CDR2 SYGVKD. This chain's CDR3 is CAIKGTGTGNYEQYF. The CDR3 nucleotides are TGTGCCATCAAGGGGACCGGGACAGGGAATTACGAGCAGTACTTC.

The chain links TRBV7-9 to TRBJ2-7; perhaps TRBD1 as D (6 bases). Germline CDR1 reads SEHNR; CDR2 reads FQNEAQ (reference sequence). This CDR3 spans 12 amino acids. The V gene lost 2 bases and the J gene lost 6 bases, with 8 bases spanning the gap. Written as DNA, the CDR3 is TGTGCCAGCAGCTTAATAGGGGGCGAGCAGTACTTC. It specifies CASSLIGGEQYF. Full variable domain (remainder filled in from reference TRBV7-9 and TRBJ2-7): DTGVSQNPRHKITKRGQNVTFRCDPISEHNRLYWYRQTLGQGPEFLTYFQNEAQLEKSRLLSDRFSAERPKGSFSTLEIQRTEQGDSAMYLCASSLIGGEQYFGPGTRLTVT.

CDR3 nucleotides: TGTGCCAGCAGCCAAGAGTTACTAACTAGCGGCGGCAATGAGCAGTTCTTC. Translating it yields CASSQELLTSGGNEQFF. The rearrangement joins TRBV4-2 to TRBJ2-1; 8 bases line up with TRBD2. The CDR3 runs to 17 residues. The germline CDR1 and CDR2 sequences are LGHNA and YNFKEQ. J gave up 6 bases and V 0 bases, and 10 bases lay outside the gene matches.

This sequence joins TRBV24-1 and TRBJ2-1; D is undetermined. The ends were cut back, 4 bases at V and 5 bases at J, with 14 bases in the middle. This CDR3 is 15 amino acids long. Germline CDR1 KGHDR, CDR2 SFDVKD. CDR3 coding DNA: TGTGCCACCAGTGACGCGCGCCGTCCCAACAATGAGCAGTTCTTC. It yields the protein CATSDARRPNNEQFF.

This clone was picked up a small number of times. The chain is built from TRBV5-4 and TRBJ2-5, with D perhaps matching TRBD1 (6 bases). The CDR3 loop spans 15 amino acids. Germline V lookup: CDR1 SGHNT, CDR2 YYREEE (reference sequence). The germline V and J ends were trimmed by 1 base and 6 bases, with 16 bases remaining between them. CDR3 amino acids: CASSLTVGQSQTQYF. The CDR3, as DNA: TGTGCCAGCAGCTTGACAGTTGGACAGTCGCAGACCCAGTACTTC. Supplemented by reference TRBV5-4 and TRBJ2-5, the full variable domain reads ETGVTQSPTHLIKTRGQQVTLRCSSQSGHNTVSWYQQALGQGPQFIFQYYREEENGRGNFPPRFSGLQFPNYSSELNVNALELDDSALYLCASSLTVGQSQTQYFGPGTRLLVL.

The chain is built from TRBV5-1 and TRBJ1-6, with TRBD1 matching 8 bases. Trimming removed 3 bases from V and 5 bases from J; junction bases left unmatched: 7. CDR3 size: 16 residues. In germline, CDR1 is SGHRS, CDR2 YFSETQ. CDR3 region: CASSSRTGTNNSPLHF. The CDR3 nucleotides read TGCGCCAGCAGCTCAAGGACAGGGACTAATAATTCACCCCTCCACTTT.

The chain has TRBV28 and TRBJ1-4; D is undetermined. The germline V gene encodes CDR1 MDHEN and CDR2 SYDVKM. The CDR3 sequence is 11 residues long. The V and J ends lost 2 bases and 8 bases respectively, with 3 bases between them. CDR3 residues: CASSLQEKLFF. The CDR3 region has the DNA TGTGCCAGCAGTTTACAGGAAAAACTGTTTTTT.

The chain uses TRBV6-5 and TRBJ2-1; 8 bases map to TRBD2. Trimming at V came to 11 bases and at J to 12 bases, leaving 12 bases not matched to a gene. The V gene's germline CDR1 is MNHEY and CDR2 SVGAGI. The CDR3 has 12 amino acids. CDR3 protein: CASAGVRGGQFF. The CDR3 DNA follows: TGTGCCTCCGCAGGAGTTCGGGGGGGGCAGTTCTTC.

This clone is a singleton in its sample. The rearrangement links TRBV7-3 to TRBJ2-6, with 8 bases that match TRBD1. J was trimmed by 3 bases and V by 4 bases; bases with no gene match: 8. Germline CDR1 reads SGHTA; CDR2 reads FQGTGA. CDR3 length equals 17 residues. The CDR3 region is CASSSRAGGFGANVLTF. The DNA for the CDR3 is TGTGCCAGCAGCTCTCGTGCAGGGGGCTTTGGGGCCAACGTCCTGACTTTC.

The chain is built from TRBV5-6 and TRBJ1-6, with D uncertain. The CDR3 has 16 amino acids. Germline CDR1 is SGHDT and CDR2 is YYEEEE. Trimming pared 0 bases from V and 9 bases from J, leaving 16 bases between. The CDR3 DNA reads as TGTGCCAGCAGCTTGGGAGGGCAGGTTTTCAGTTCACCCCTCCACTTT. The encoded protein is CASSLGGQVFSSPLHF.